This T cell receptor (beta chain) appears in the sequencing data of a study of technical replicates of blood from several donors. Germline lookup yields CDR1 SGHVS and CDR2 FNYEAQ. Trimming took off 5 bases at V and 10 bases at J, with 14 bases between the two ends. The CDR3 length is 12 residues. Assay: immunoSEQ multiplex PCR; the TCRdb copy retains only in-frame clones and omits some. This sample carries 80,000 to 90,000 clones, around 94% of them seen once, and the ten largest clones take approximately 0.24%. Source material: T cells isolated from PBMCs. This receptor was taken from a human donor in good health. V gene TRBV7-6 combines with J gene TRBJ1-1, with a tentative D call TRBD1 (6 bases). The CDR3 here is CASSDYRVGAFF. In DNA form, the CDR3 reads TGTGCCAGCAGCGACTACAGGGTCGGAGCTTTCTTT.